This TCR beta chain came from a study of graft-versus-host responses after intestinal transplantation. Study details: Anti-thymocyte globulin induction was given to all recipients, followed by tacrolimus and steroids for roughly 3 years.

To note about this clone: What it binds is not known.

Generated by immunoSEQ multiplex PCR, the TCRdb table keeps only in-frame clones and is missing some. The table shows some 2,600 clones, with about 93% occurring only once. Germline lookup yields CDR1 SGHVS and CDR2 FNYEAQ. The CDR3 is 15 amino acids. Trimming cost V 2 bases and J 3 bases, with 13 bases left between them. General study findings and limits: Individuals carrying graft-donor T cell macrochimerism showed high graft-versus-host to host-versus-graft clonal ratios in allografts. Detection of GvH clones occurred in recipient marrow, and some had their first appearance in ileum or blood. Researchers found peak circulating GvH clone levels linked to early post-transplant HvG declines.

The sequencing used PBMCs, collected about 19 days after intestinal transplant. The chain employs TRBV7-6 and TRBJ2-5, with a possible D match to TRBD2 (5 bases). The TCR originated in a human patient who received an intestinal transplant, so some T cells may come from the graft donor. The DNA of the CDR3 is TGTGCCAGCAGCTTAAGACCTCGGCGGGAAGAGACCCAGTACTTC. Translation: CASSLRPRREETQYF.